This T cell receptor beta chain was captured in a study of T-cell reconstitution after alpha-beta-depleted transplantation in children. This clonotype was seen a few times. Preparing the TCRbeta library involved the use of unique molecular identifiers. TCRdb reprocessed the PCR reads with MiXCR, giving one entry per CDR3 protein. The table has about 610,000 distinct CDR3 sequences, about 10% seen once. The origin of this receptor is a human donor who donated a stem cell graft to a child with acute myeloid leukemia. Here the sequenced sample was PBMCs from the stem cell graft donor, taken from the stem cell graft.

CDR3 nucleotides: TGCAGGGCCCACGGGGACTCGAACACTGAAGCTTTCTTT. Translating it yields CRAHGDSNTEAFF. The chain employs TRBV29-1 and TRBJ1-1; TRBD1 might be the D (5 bases). Germline CDR1 and CDR2: SQVTM and ANQGSEA. The CDR3 has 13 amino acids. The full variable domain, with the rest looked up from reference TRBV29-1 and TRBJ1-1, is SAVISQKPSRDICQRGTSLTIQCQVDSQVTMMFWYRQQPGQSLTLIATANQGSEATYESGFVIDKFPISRPNLTFSTLTVSNMSPEDSSIYLCRAHGDSNTEAFFGQGTRLTVV.